This entry features one T cell receptor (beta chain) sequence. The V gene's germline CDR1 is MDHEN and CDR2 SYDVKM. V shed 1 base and J shed 4 bases, with 14 bases lying between them. The CDR3 is made up of 16 amino acids. These data come from a study of shared T cell receptors in the human thymus. Some clones are missing from TCRdb's copy, which holds only in-frame ones; the method was immunoSEQ multiplex PCR. Of a few hundred thousand clones in the sample, approximately 95% were seen once. Sequencing was carried out using thymocytes. The clonotype comes from a human donor. This chain links TRBV28 with TRBJ1-5; D not resolved. CDR3: CASSLSRIATNQPQHF. The CDR3 DNA sequence: TGTGCCAGCAGTTTATCCAGGATAGCGACTAATCAGCCCCAGCATTTT.